These 10 T cell receptor beta chains share one sample of origin, sequenced in a study of radiation and T cells in renal cell carcinoma. Only in-frame clones appear in the TCRdb table, and some are missing; sequencing was by immunoSEQ multiplex PCR. There are 95,000 to 150,000 clones in the sample; around 81% occur only once, and roughly 6.2% lies in the top ten. Time point denoted: blood 2 weeks post-SBRT. The treatment was: 15 Gy SBRT to primary tumor, nephrectomy 4 weeks later. The source material was blood, sampled from a patient whose treatment included radiotherapy and nephrectomy. The receptors come from a man aged 50-60 years with renal cell carcinoma.

This clone was detected only a few times. This chain connects TRBV5-1 to TRBJ2-7; 11 bases align to TRBD2. The germline CDR1 and CDR2 sequences are SGHRS and YFSETQ. V lost 1 base and J lost 7; bases outside the gene matches: 10. The CDR3 covers 16 residues. The CDR3 DNA reads as TGCGCCAGCAGCTTGACTAGCGGGAGTGCCCCCGGGGAGCAGTACTTC. Translation: CASSLTSGSAPGEQYF. Full variable domain (rest looked up from reference TRBV5-1 and TRBJ2-7): KAGVTQTPRYLIKTRGQQVTLSCSPISGHRSVSWYQQTPGQGLQFLFEYFSETQRNKGNFPGRFSGRQFSNSRSEMNVSTLELGDSALYLCASSLTSGSAPGEQYFGPGTRLTVT.

The rearrangement uses TRBV7-9 and TRBJ1-3; D remains ambiguous. From germline, CDR1 is SEHNR and CDR2 FQNEAQ (reference sequence). The CDR3 covers 13 residues. With 8 bases removed from V and 7 bases from J, the gap between germline ends came to 15 bases. CDR3 in amino acids: CASQRGLGNTIYF. The CDR3 DNA reads as TGTGCCAGCCAGCGAGGTTTAGGCAACACCATATATTTT.

J is TRBJ1-2 and V is TRBV7-9, with TRBD1 matching 7 bases. The ends lost 3 bases at V and 6 bases at J; junction bases unmatched: 7. The CDR3 sequence is 14 residues long. Per germline, CDR1 SEHNR and CDR2 FQNEAQ (reference sequence). CDR3 protein: CASSLRTGENGYTF. As DNA, the CDR3 is TGTGCCAGCAGCTTGAGAACAGGGGAGAATGGCTACACCTTC.

The rearrangement links TRBV18 to TRBJ1-5, with D tentatively TRBD1 (6 bases). This CDR3 is 14 amino acids long. Deletions cut 6 bases from V and 2 bases from J, with 11 bases between. Germline V gene sequence: CDR1 KGHSH, CDR2 LQKENI. CDR3 amino acids: CASSIGGRNQPQHF. The DNA of the CDR3 is TGTGCCAGCTCCATTGGGGGCCGCAATCAGCCCCAGCATTTT. Variable domain in full (rest from reference TRBV18 and TRBJ1-5): NAGVMQNPRHLVRRRGQEARLRCSPMKGHSHVYWYRQLPEEGLKFMVYLQKENIIDESGMPKERFSAEFPKEGPSILRIQQVVRGDSAAYFCASSIGGRNQPQHFGDGTRLSIL.

The chain combines TRBV18 with TRBJ2-7; 7 nucleotides match TRBD1. Germline-derived CDR1 and CDR2 are KGHSH and LQKENI. V lost 2 bases and J lost 3; bases outside the gene matches: 7. The CDR3 is 15 amino acids. The CDR3 DNA sequence: TGTGCCAGCTCACCAACGACAGGGTTCGACTACGAGCAGTACTTC. Protein: CASSPTTGFDYEQYF.

The rearrangement links TRBV7-3 to TRBJ1-1; TRBD1 matches at 7 bases. Germline V CDR1 and CDR2: SGHTA, FQGTGA. The V gene end was trimmed by 2 bases and the J gene end by 1 base; junction bases not matched to a gene: 4. The CDR3 is made up of 15 amino acids. The CDR3 DNA is TGTGCCAGCAGCTTATCCTGGACAGGGAACACTGAAGCTTTCTTT. Amino acid sequence: CASSLSWTGNTEAFF.

The rearrangement joins TRBV7-9 to TRBJ2-1, with D possibly TRBD2 on 6 matching bases. With 5 bases removed from V and 10 bases from J, the gap between germline ends came to 15 bases. The CDR3 spans 13 residues. The germline V gene encodes CDR1 SEHNR and CDR2 FQNEAQ (reference sequence). In DNA form, the CDR3 reads TGTGCCAGCAGCCGAGGGCGCGCGGGGGAGCAGTTCTTC. Protein: CASSRGRAGEQFF.

The chain links TRBV7-6 to TRBJ1-2; weak D call: TRBD1 (6 bases). Germline values: CDR1 SGHVS, CDR2 FNYEAQ. The CDR3 contains 15 residues. V lost 0 bases and J 8 bases, leaving 16 bases between the germline ends. The CDR3 DNA follows: TGTGCCAGCAGCTTAGCTCCTTCAGGGGAAGGCGGCTACACCTTC. Its translation is CASSLAPSGEGGYTF. Full variable domain (outside the CDR3, taken from reference TRBV7-6 and TRBJ1-2): GAGVSQSPRYKVTKRGQDVALRCDPISGHVSLYWYRQALGQGPEFLTYFNYEAQQDKSGLPNDRFSAERPEGSISTLTIQRTEQRDSAMYRCASSLAPSGEGGYTFGSGTRLTVV.

Notes on this clone: This sample also contains other DNA sequences that code for the same CDR3. The V and J genes are TRBV11-2 and TRBJ2-7; D gene ambiguous. Trimming shortened V by 4 bases and J by 3 bases, and 4 bases separated the two germline ends. Per germline, CDR1 SGHAT and CDR2 FQNNGV. This CDR3 comprises 11 residues. In DNA form, the CDR3 reads TGTGCCAGCAGCTCGTACTACGAGCAGTACTTC. Its translation is CASSSYYEQYF.

V and J are TRBV5-5 and TRBJ1-1; D call uncertain. Between the trimmed V and J ends, which lost 2 bases and 0 bases, there was a span of 5 bases. CDR1 is SGHKS, CDR2 YYEKEE, per germline (reference sequence). The CDR3 is 13 residues long. The CDR3 region is CASSLGLNTEAFF. The CDR3 DNA follows: TGTGCCAGCAGCTTAGGACTGAACACTGAAGCTTTCTTT.